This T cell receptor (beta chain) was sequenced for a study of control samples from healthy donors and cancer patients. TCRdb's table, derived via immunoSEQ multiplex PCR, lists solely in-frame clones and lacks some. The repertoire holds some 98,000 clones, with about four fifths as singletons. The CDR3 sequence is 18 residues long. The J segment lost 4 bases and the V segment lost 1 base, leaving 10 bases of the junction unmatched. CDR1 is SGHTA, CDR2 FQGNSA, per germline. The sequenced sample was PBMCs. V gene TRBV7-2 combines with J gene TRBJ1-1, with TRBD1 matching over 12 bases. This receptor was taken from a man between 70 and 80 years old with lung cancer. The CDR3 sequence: CASSLVGTGGAEGTEAFF. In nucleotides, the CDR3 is TGTGCCAGCAGCTTAGTAGGGACAGGGGGCGCGGAGGGCACTGAAGCTTTCTTT.